The 31 T cell receptor beta chains below were found in one sample sequenced in a study of T cells in Graves' hyperthyroidism and ophthalmopathy. RNA transcripts yielded amplified TCR beta CDR3 regions. The study used the HTBI primer set for a first-round RT-PCR of the TCR CDR3. One entry per CDR3 protein, called by TCRdb with MiXCR from the multiplex PCR reads. The sample holds around 380,000 distinct CDR3 sequences, roughly 12% seen once. The specimen sequenced was blood. These receptors came from a man under 40 with Graves' hyperthyroidism that later progressed to Graves' ophthalmopathy.

CDR3 coding DNA: TGCAGTGCTAGAGATTTGACTAGCGGGGGGGCAGGCACCGGGGAGCTGTTTTTT. Protein: CSARDLTSGGAGTGELFF. The V and J genes are TRBV20-1 and TRBJ2-2; TRBD2 matches 14 bases. Unmatched junction bases numbered 7, after V lost 0 bases and J lost 4 bases. CDR3 length: 18 residues. The V gene's germline CDR1 is DFQATT and CDR2 SNEGSKA (reference sequence).

The table lists this clonotype with many counts. The V gene is TRBV11-2, the J gene TRBJ2-5; D not certain. This CDR3 spans 15 amino acids. Germline assignment: CDR1 SGHAT and CDR2 FQNNGV. V was trimmed by 1 base and J by 4 bases, leaving 13 bases between them. CDR3 sequence (DNA): TGTGCCAGCAGCTTAGCTTCCACCCCCCGAGAGACCCAGTACTTC. Amino acids: CASSLASTPRETQYF.

This sequence joins TRBV27 and TRBJ2-5, with a possible D match to TRBD1 (6 bases). V was trimmed by 3 bases and J by 1 base, leaving 15 bases between them. This CDR3 comprises 16 residues. Germline V gene data show CDR1 as MNHEY and CDR2 as SMNVEV (reference sequence). In nucleotides, the CDR3 is TGTGCCAGCAGTTTTTTGTCAGGGGCGATCCAAGAGACCCAGTACTTC. Residues: CASSFLSGAIQETQYF.

The chain is built from TRBV4-1 and TRBJ2-3; possibly TRBD1 for D (6 bases). The V end was cut by 0 bases, the J end by 2 bases, with 9 bases between. Germline lookup yields CDR1 MGHRA and CDR2 YSYEKL. The CDR3 extends over 15 amino acids. The CDR3 is CASSQETGPTDTQYF. The CDR3 nucleotides read TGCGCCAGCAGCCAAGAGACAGGACCCACAGATACGCAGTATTTT.

This clonotype was observed at least ten times. This chain links TRBV28 with TRBJ2-3; TRBD1 aligns across 8 bases. V shed 8 bases and J 1 base; nucleotides not matched to a gene: 5. The germline CDR1 and CDR2 sequences are MDHEN and SYDVKM. The CDR3 has 14 residues. CDR3 loop: CASLPGQGTDTQYF. DNA of the CDR3: TGTGCCAGCCTACCGGGACAGGGCACAGATACGCAGTATTTT. Filled out from reference TRBV28 and TRBJ2-3, the complete variable domain reads DVKVTQSSRYLVKRTGEKVFLECVQDMDHENMFWYRQDPGLGLRLIYFSYDVKMKEKGDIPEGYSVSREKKERFSLILESASTNQTSMYLCASLPGQGTDTQYFGPGTRLTVL.

The V call is TRBV5-1, the J call TRBJ2-7; D tentatively fits TRBD1 or TRBD2 (5 bases each). V was pared by 4 bases and J by 0 bases, with 11 bases between. In germline, CDR1 is SGHRS, CDR2 YFSETQ. The CDR3 has 14 amino acids. The CDR3 nucleotides read TGCGCCAGCAGCATCTGGGACGGCTCCTACGAGCAGTACTTC. Protein sequence: CASSIWDGSYEQYF.

Regarding this clonotype: A much larger clone differs from this one at a single base, so this may be a read error. J is TRBJ2-2 and V is TRBV11-2; 8 bases line up with TRBD1. J was trimmed by 6 bases and V by 5 bases; bases with no gene match: 8. CDR3 length: 15 amino acids. Germline lookup yields CDR1 SGHAT and CDR2 FQNNGV. CDR3 sequence (DNA): TGTGCCAGCAGCCGAGTCGGACAGGGAGCCGGGGAGCTGTTTTTT. The encoded protein is CASSRVGQGAGELFF.

This clonotype was observed once. V gene TRBV29-1 combines with J gene TRBJ2-1; D is ambiguous. The CDR3 is 14 amino acids. With 3 bases removed from V and 1 base from J, the gap between germline ends came to 10 bases. Germline values: CDR1 SQVTM, CDR2 ANQGSEA. CDR3 coding DNA: TGCAGCGTTGAGTGCCCACATTCCTACAATGAGCAGTTCTTC. Encoded protein: CSVECPHSYNEQFF.

This clonotype was seen repeatedly, ten times or more. The gene calls are TRBV12-3 or TRBV12-4 and TRBJ1-4; possibly TRBD1 for D (6 bases). The CDR3 extends over 16 amino acids. Between the trimmed V and J ends, which lost 5 bases and 6 bases, there was a span of 19 bases. The CDR3 is CASSEAGTQRYEKLFF. The CDR3 DNA is TGTGCCAGCAGTGAGGCCGGGACACAACGGTATGAAAAACTGTTTTTT.

The chain employs TRBV7-2 and TRBJ2-2, with D unresolved. Between the trimmed V and J ends, which lost 5 bases and 5 bases, there was a span of 18 bases. The CDR3 loop spans 16 amino acids. From germline, CDR1 is SGHTA and CDR2 FQGNSA. The CDR3 sequence is CASSLTPGDSTGELFF. Written as DNA, the CDR3 is TGTGCCAGCAGCCTAACGCCTGGGGATTCTACCGGGGAGCTGTTTTTT.

This clonotype was seen many times. CDR3 protein: CASSITGNTEAFF. In DNA, the CDR3 is TGTGCCAGCAGCATAACAGGGAACACTGAAGCTTTCTTT. The chain employs TRBV7-8 and TRBJ1-1, with a tentative D call TRBD1 (5 bases). Germline V gene sequence: CDR1 SGHVS, CDR2 FQNEAQ. CDR3 size: 13 residues. Trimming pared 5 bases from V and 1 base from J, leaving 8 bases between.

The gene calls are TRBV7-2 and TRBJ1-6; D is possibly TRBD1 (5 bases). V gave up 2 bases and J gave up 7 bases, with 12 bases separating them. The V gene's germline CDR1 is SGHTA and CDR2 FQGNSA. This CDR3 has 15 residues. The DNA of the CDR3 is TGTGCCAGCAGCTTATGGGCAGGGCCCAATTCACCCCTCCACTTT. Translated: CASSLWAGPNSPLHF.

This clonotype was detected many times. The chain joins TRBV11-2 to TRBJ2-7; 8 bases agree with TRBD1. Germline CDR1 and CDR2: SGHAT and FQNNGV. The CDR3 is 14 amino acids. Losses at the gene ends were 2 bases for V and 2 bases for J; bases not matched to a gene: 2. This CDR3 reads CASSLSQGAYEQYF. The CDR3, as DNA: TGTGCCAGCAGCTTATCACAGGGGGCCTACGAGCAGTACTTC.

The V and J genes are TRBV12-3 or TRBV12-4 and TRBJ1-4; D is undetermined. Trimming stripped 5 bases from V and 10 bases from J, with 11 bases between. The length of the CDR3 is 12 residues. CDR3 region: CASSPLDGKLFF. CDR3 nucleotides: TGTGCCAGCAGTCCCCTGGACGGAAAACTGTTTTTT.

The sample holds a few counts of this clonotype. The CDR3 protein is CSAPKRTSGVDTQYF. The CDR3 DNA follows: TGCAGTGCCCCAAAGCGGACTAGCGGGGTTGATACGCAGTATTTT. The J gene is TRBJ2-3, the V gene TRBV20-1; 12 positions match TRBD2. V dropped 6 bases and J dropped 6; count of bases not matched to a gene: 10. Germline V gene lookup returns CDR1 DFQATT and CDR2 SNEGSKA (reference sequence). The CDR3 covers 15 residues.

This clonotype came up a few times. The V gene is TRBV20-1, the J gene TRBJ1-6; D is unclear. The CDR3 is 15 residues long. The germline V and J ends were trimmed by 3 bases and 10 bases, with 19 bases remaining between them. Germline V CDR1 and CDR2: DFQATT, SNEGSKA (reference sequence). The DNA for the CDR3 is TGCAGTGCTAGCCCCTTTACAGCGATCGGGTCACCCCTCCACTTT. It specifies CSASPFTAIGSPLHF.

In its sample, this clonotype was seen many times. The chain carries TRBV18 and TRBJ2-3, with TRBD1 matching 10 bases. V was clipped by 7 bases and J by 3 bases; unmatched bases: 7. The CDR3 is 15 amino acids. Germline CDR1 reads KGHSH; CDR2 reads LQKENI. The CDR3 sequence is CASFQRTGGTDTQYF. CDR3 DNA: TGTGCCAGCTTCCAAAGGACAGGGGGGACAGATACGCAGTATTTT.

This chain uses TRBV3-1 with TRBJ2-2, with unresolved D. The V gene's germline CDR1 is LGHDT and CDR2 YNNKEL (reference sequence). V gave up 1 base and J gave up 2 bases, with 5 bases separating them. CDR3 length equals 14 residues. CDR3 loop: CASSQVLNTGELFF. As DNA, the CDR3 is TGTGCCAGCAGCCAAGTTCTAAACACCGGGGAGCTGTTTTTT.

V and J are TRBV15 and TRBJ1-4; 12 bases match TRBD1. The germline V gene has CDR1 LNHNV and CDR2 YYDKDF (reference sequence). The CDR3 has 15 residues. J lost 7 bases, V lost 5 bases, and 5 bases had no gene match. CDR3 bases: TGTGCCACCAGCTACCGGGACAGGGGGCCTGAAAAACTGTTTTTT. Translation gives CATSYRDRGPEKLFF.

This clonotype occurred many times. This chain links TRBV2 with TRBJ2-7, with TRBD1 matching 7 bases. CDR1 is SNHLY, CDR2 FYNNEI, per germline. With 6 bases clipped from V and 3 bases from J, the junction kept 11 bases outside the gene matches. The length of the CDR3 is 15 residues. CDR3 in amino acids: CASRADRVVNYEQYF. The CDR3, as DNA: TGTGCCAGCAGAGCTGACAGGGTAGTCAACTACGAGCAGTACTTC.

This clonotype has more than one count but fewer than ten. This chain connects TRBV20-1 to TRBJ1-5; perhaps TRBD1 as D (6 bases). Germline V gives CDR1 DFQATT, CDR2 SNEGSKA (reference sequence). Deletions cut 0 bases from V and 2 bases from J, with 20 bases between. This CDR3 contains 18 residues. In DNA, the CDR3 is TGCAGTGCTAGAGATGGGGGGGGCCCCGGGATACGCAATCAGCCCCAGCATTTT. This encodes CSARDGGGPGIRNQPQHF.

The chain employs TRBV7-2 and TRBJ2-7; D is perhaps TRBD1 (5 bases). The V gene lost 2 bases and the J gene lost 5 bases, with 13 bases spanning the gap. There are 14 residues in the CDR3. Germline values: CDR1 SGHTA, CDR2 FQGNSA. Here the CDR3 reads CASSLHRSLNEQYF. The CDR3 nucleotides read TGTGCCAGCAGCTTACACAGGTCGTTGAACGAGCAGTACTTC.

In this sample, this clonotype turned up many times. The genes are TRBV30 and TRBJ2-3, with D unclear. This CDR3 has 15 amino acids. Germline V lookup: CDR1 GTSNPN, CDR2 SVGIG (reference sequence). Trimming stripped 3 bases from V and 6 bases from J, with 19 bases between. CDR3 in amino acids: CAWRQQKGRGDTQYF. The CDR3 nucleotides read TGTGCCTGGAGACAGCAGAAGGGCCGTGGGGATACGCAGTATTTT.

Many counts were recorded for this clonotype. The chain combines TRBV28 with TRBJ1-2; D uncertain. CDR3 size: 13 residues. The V end was cut by 1 base, the J end by 4 bases, with 7 bases between. Germline V lookup: CDR1 MDHEN, CDR2 SYDVKM. The chain's CDR3 is CASSLFGSYGYTF. DNA of the CDR3: TGTGCCAGCAGTTTATTCGGGAGCTATGGCTACACCTTC.

This clonotype was seen at least ten times. The V gene is TRBV12-3 or TRBV12-4, the J gene TRBJ1-1; D is uncertain. V was trimmed by 4 bases and J by 2 bases, leaving 11 bases between them. There are 14 residues in the CDR3. The CDR3 sequence is CASSSNVGNTEAFF. The CDR3 DNA is TGTGCCAGCAGTTCGAATGTCGGCAACACTGAAGCTTTCTTT.

This rearrangement joins TRBV3-1 to TRBJ1-2; D uncertain. Germline V gene data show CDR1 as LGHDT and CDR2 as YNNKEL (reference sequence). The CDR3 is 14 amino acids. V lost 5 bases to trimming and J lost 8 bases, with 18 bases between them. The DNA for the CDR3 is TGTGCCAGCAGCGAAAGGGAGGCTCTAAGGGGCTACACCTTC. Translation gives CASSEREALRGYTF.

This clonotype was observed many times. The J gene is TRBJ2-7, the V gene TRBV6-1, with D tentatively TRBD1 (6 bases). This CDR3 comprises 17 residues. V was clipped by 2 bases and J by 6 bases, with 23 bases between them. Germline V gene data show CDR1 as MNHNS and CDR2 as SASEGT. The chain's CDR3 is CASSEQAFGTRTSEQYF. DNA of the CDR3: TGTGCCAGCAGTGAACAGGCCTTCGGGACACGGACGAGCGAGCAGTACTTC.

The J gene is TRBJ2-4, the V gene TRBV4-1; 10 bases agree with TRBD2. The CDR3 extends over 17 amino acids. V shed 0 bases and J 3 bases; nucleotides not matched to a gene: 5. CDR1 MGHRA and CDR2 YSYEKL come from the germline V gene. DNA for the CDR3: TGCGCCAGCAGCCAAGATCCCAGCGGGGGGGGCAAAAACATTCAGTACTTC. Translated: CASSQDPSGGGKNIQYF.

This clonotype was counted many times. This chain links TRBV28 with TRBJ1-5; D is perhaps TRBD1 (5 bases). This CDR3 spans 16 amino acids. The V gene lost 5 bases and the J gene lost 6 bases, with 20 bases spanning the gap. Germline CDR1 MDHEN, CDR2 SYDVKM. In nucleotides, the CDR3 is TGTGCCAGCAGTATCCCAAAAGGGGAAGGGAGTCAGCCCCAGCATTTT. It specifies CASSIPKGEGSQPQHF.

This clonotype was seen repeatedly, ten times or more. The chain uses TRBV7-3 and TRBJ1-4; D ambiguous. This CDR3 has 11 amino acids. The V and J ends lost 6 bases and 5 bases respectively, with 4 bases between them. Germline values: CDR1 SGHTA, CDR2 FQGTGA. CDR3 sequence: CASRGNEKLFF. CDR3 nucleotide sequence: TGTGCCAGCAGGGGGAATGAAAAACTGTTTTTT.

In this sample, this clonotype turned up many times. This CDR3 reads CASSGQTYTEAFF. As DNA, the CDR3 is TGTGCCAGCAGCGGACAGACGTACACTGAAGCTTTCTTT. The chain combines TRBV28 with TRBJ1-1; D is possibly TRBD1 (6 bases). The CDR3 is 13 amino acids. CDR1 and CDR2 (germline): MDHEN, SYDVKM. Trimming shortened V by 6 bases and J by 3 bases, and 11 bases separated the two germline ends. The whole variable domain, filled in from reference TRBV28 and TRBJ1-1, reads DVKVTQSSRYLVKRTGEKVFLECVQDMDHENMFWYRQDPGLGLRLIYFSYDVKMKEKGDIPEGYSVSREKKERFSLILESASTNQTSMYLCASSGQTYTEAFFGQGTRLTVV.